These 28 T cell receptor beta chains were sequenced from one sample in a study of beta chain features in type 1 diabetes. Investigators reverse transcribed all isolated RNA, so they sequenced expressed TCRB transcripts. Repertoires were generated with immunoSEQ multiplex PCR, while TCRdb's copy carries only in-frame clones and drops some. This sample carries over 600,000 clones, roughly an eighth of them seen once, and the ten largest clones take roughly 0.11%. The antigens for these receptors are not known. Study conclusions and caveats: Type 1 diabetes patients had TCRB CDR3s that were shorter (moderately but significantly so) in all four CD4+ subsets.

The sample taken for sequencing was naive CD4+ T cells from blood. These receptors were obtained from a young man with type 1 diabetes.

J is TRBJ1-6 and V is TRBV7-8; a weak D match, TRBD1 (5 bases). From germline, CDR1 is SGHVS and CDR2 FQNEAQ. V dropped 5 bases and J dropped 2 bases, with 16 bases sitting between them. This CDR3 comprises 17 residues. The CDR3 region is CASSVQGPIAYNSPLHF. In nucleotides, the CDR3 is TGTGCCAGCAGCGTCCAGGGTCCCATCGCCTATAATTCACCCCTCCACTTT. Drawing the rest from reference TRBV7-8 and TRBJ1-6, the complete variable domain is GAGVSQSPRYKVAKRGQDVALRCDPISGHVSLFWYQQALGQGPEFLTYFQNEAQLDKSGLPSDRFFAERPEGSVSTLKIQRTQQEDSAVYLCASSVQGPIAYNSPLHFGNGTRLTVT.

In its sample, this clone was seen a few times. In nucleotides, the CDR3 is TGTGCCAGCAGCTTAGCTGGGACAGCTCAAGGAGTCACTGAAGCTTTCTTT. Its translation: CASSLAGTAQGVTEAFF. V is TRBV7-9 and J is TRBJ1-1, with 7 bases matching TRBD1. CDR3 length equals 17 residues. Germline lookup yields CDR1 SEHNR and CDR2 FQNEAQ (reference sequence). The J segment lost 4 bases and the V segment lost 0 bases, leaving 11 bases of the junction unmatched.

The V call is TRBV5-6, the J call TRBJ1-3; D remains unclear. The CDR3 sequence is 17 residues long. CDR1 SGHDT and CDR2 YYEEEE come from the germline V gene. Trimming shortened V by 3 bases and J by 0 bases, and 16 bases separated the two germline ends. The CDR3 nucleotides read TGTGCCAGCAGCTGGTGGGGAGGCGCCAGCTCTGGAAACACCATATATTTT. Its protein is CASSWWGGASSGNTIYF.

J is TRBJ2-3 and V is TRBV6-5; possibly TRBD2 for D (5 bases). Germline V gene data show CDR1 as MNHEY and CDR2 as SVGAGI. Trimming removed 6 bases at V and 3 bases at J, with 16 bases between. The CDR3 has 15 amino acids. CDR3 protein: CASSPRAGGTDTQYF. DNA of the CDR3: TGTGCCAGCAGCCCGAGGGCAGGAGGAACAGATACGCAGTATTTT.

Only a few counts were recorded for this clone. The chain couples TRBV28 to TRBJ2-7; D gene uncertain. CDR3 length: 15 amino acids. V lost 6 bases, J lost 1 base, and 16 bases lay in between. Germline CDR1 is MDHEN and CDR2 is SYDVKM. The CDR3 DNA is TGTGCCAGCAGCCCCCTGGGTCATTCATCCTACGAGCAGTACTTC. Its translation: CASSPLGHSSYEQYF.

This chain joins TRBV7-2 and TRBJ2-3; tentatively, D is TRBD2 (5 bases). CDR3 length: 14 residues. Per germline, CDR1 SGHTA and CDR2 FQGNSA. Trimming removed 5 bases from V and 1 base from J, with 10 bases in between. CDR3 sequence: CASSVRTGTDTQYF. In nucleotides, the CDR3 is TGTGCCAGCAGCGTACGGACTGGCACAGATACGCAGTATTTT.

The chain employs TRBV27 and TRBJ2-5; D not certain. The CDR3 sequence is 15 residues long. V was clipped by 5 bases and J by 2 bases, with 15 bases between them. The germline gives CDR1 MNHEY, CDR2 SMNVEV (reference sequence). The CDR3: CASSTPNTVQETQYF. CDR3 bases: TGTGCCAGCAGTACCCCTAATACAGTTCAAGAGACCCAGTACTTC.

This clone was recorded a few times. This sequence joins TRBV30 and TRBJ1-6, with D unresolved. Germline assignment: CDR1 GTSNPN and CDR2 SVGIG (reference sequence). V lost 4 bases and J lost 7, with 14 bases in between. CDR3 length equals 14 residues. The CDR3, as DNA: TGTGCCTGGAATTTGGAGGCGGTGAATTCACCCCTCCACTTT. This codes for CAWNLEAVNSPLHF.

The rearrangement joins TRBV28 to TRBJ2-3, with D perhaps matching TRBD1 or TRBD2 (5 bases each). Germline loops: CDR1 MDHEN, CDR2 SYDVKM. The V end was cut by 6 bases, the J end by 2 bases, with 9 bases between. This CDR3 spans 13 amino acids. The CDR3 loop reads CASSRGDTDTQYF. Written as DNA, the CDR3 is TGTGCCAGCAGCCGAGGGGACACAGATACGCAGTATTTT.

This clone was counted only a few times. This sequence joins TRBV15 and TRBJ2-7; D possibly corresponds to TRBD1 (6 bases). Germline values: CDR1 LNHNV, CDR2 YYDKDF (reference sequence). The V gene lost 0 bases and the J gene lost 5 bases, with 14 bases spanning the gap. The CDR3 consists of 15 residues. CDR3 sequence reads: CATSRDPQQGHEQYF. The CDR3 nucleotides read TGTGCCACCAGCAGAGATCCACAACAGGGCCACGAGCAGTACTTC.

This clone was seen a handful of times. V and J are TRBV30 and TRBJ1-6; D gene ambiguous. This CDR3 spans 11 amino acids. The V gene's germline CDR1 is GTSNPN and CDR2 SVGIG (reference sequence). Trimming stripped 3 bases from V and 8 bases from J, with 5 bases between. This CDR3 reads CAWRKDSPLHF. The CDR3 DNA is TGTGCCTGGAGAAAGGATTCACCCCTCCACTTT. Variable domain in full (rest from reference TRBV30 and TRBJ1-6): SQTIHQWPATLVQPVGSPLSLECTVEGTSNPNLYWYRQAAGRGLQLLFYSVGIGQISSEVPQNLSASRPQDRQFILSSKKLLLSDSGFYLCAWRKDSPLHFGNGTRLTVT.

The chain combines TRBV11-2 with TRBJ2-7; a possible D gene is TRBD2 (6 bases). The CDR3 totals 13 residues. Trimming left V 3 bases short and J 7 bases short, with 13 bases between. The germline gives CDR1 SGHAT, CDR2 FQNNGV. CDR3 sequence (DNA): TGTGCCAGCAGCTTTTCACAGGAGGGGGAGCAGTACTTC. It translates to CASSFSQEGEQYF. The variable domain in full, with the rest retrieved from reference TRBV11-2 and TRBJ2-7, is EAGVAQSPRYKIIEKRQSVAFWCNPISGHATLYWYQQILGQGPKLLIQFQNNGVVDDSQLPKDRFSAERLKGVDSTLKIQPAKLEDSAVYLCASSFSQEGEQYFGPGTRLTVT.

This clone was counted between two and nine times. This sequence joins TRBV27 and TRBJ1-2, with 11 bases lining up with TRBD1. CDR3 length: 14 residues. With 4 bases clipped from V and 3 bases from J, the junction kept 1 base outside the gene matches. Germline V CDR1 and CDR2: MNHEY, SMNVEV (reference sequence). CDR3 residues: CASSWTGGDYGYTF. CDR3 DNA: TGTGCCAGCAGTTGGACAGGGGGCGACTATGGCTACACCTTC.

The rearrangement uses TRBV11-2 and TRBJ2-5, with a weak D call TRBD1 (5 bases). The V gene's germline CDR1 is SGHAT and CDR2 FQNNGV. With 7 bases removed from V and 3 bases from J, the gap between germline ends came to 15 bases. This CDR3 has 14 residues. CDR3 DNA sequence: TGTGCCAGCACACCAAGGGGCAACGAAGAGACCCAGTACTTC. It is translated as CASTPRGNEETQYF.

The rearrangement links TRBV7-9 to TRBJ1-5, with D unresolved. Per germline, CDR1 SEHNR and CDR2 FQNEAQ (reference sequence). The CDR3 extends over 14 amino acids. V was shortened by 8 bases and J by 0 bases, with 11 bases between the two germline ends. For the CDR3, the DNA is TGTGCCAGCGGCGACGGAAATAGCAATCAGCCCCAGCATTTT. Amino acid sequence: CASGDGNSNQPQHF.

This chain joins TRBV5-1 and TRBJ2-4, with D perhaps matching TRBD1 (5 bases). V dropped 4 bases and J dropped 0 bases, with 8 bases sitting between them. This CDR3 contains 14 residues. CDR1 is SGHRS and CDR2 is YFSETQ in the germline V gene. The CDR3 sequence: CASSRGPAKNIQYF. In nucleotides, the CDR3 is TGCGCCAGCAGCAGGGGCCCAGCCAAAAACATTCAGTACTTC.

This chain connects TRBV7-2 to TRBJ1-1; perhaps TRBD1 as D (6 bases). Germline V gene data show CDR1 as SGHTA and CDR2 as FQGNSA. This CDR3 has 14 residues. V was cut by 5 bases and J by 4 bases, with 14 bases left in between. The CDR3 DNA is TGTGCCAGCAGCCATGCAGGGGTGGCCACTGAAGCTTTCTTT. Protein: CASSHAGVATEAFF.

The V gene is TRBV7-2, the J gene TRBJ1-1, with no clear D. V lost 5 bases to trimming and J lost 2 bases, with 12 bases between them. CDR3 length: 14 residues. From germline, CDR1 is SGHTA and CDR2 FQGNSA. CDR3 in DNA: TGTGCCAGCAGCCCTACACACCTAAACACTGAAGCTTTCTTT. This sequence encodes CASSPTHLNTEAFF. Supplemented by reference TRBV7-2 and TRBJ1-1, the full variable domain reads GAGVSQSPSNKVTEKGKDVELRCDPISGHTALYWYRQSLGQGLEFLIYFQGNSAPDKSGLPSDRFSAERTGGSVSTLTIQRTQQEDSAVYLCASSPTHLNTEAFFGQGTRLTVV.

The gene calls are TRBV7-9 and TRBJ2-1, with 12 nucleotides matching TRBD2. The CDR3 runs 17 residues. CDR1 SEHNR and CDR2 FQNEAQ come from the germline V gene (reference sequence). The junction had 10 bases not matched to a gene; V was cut back by 6 bases and J by 4 bases. CDR3 in amino acids: CASRPPLTSGGYNEQFF. The CDR3 DNA reads TGTGCCAGCAGGCCCCCTCTGACTAGCGGGGGATACAATGAGCAGTTCTTC.

This clone showed up just a few times. CDR3 DNA sequence: TGTGCCAGCTCACGGGAGACTAATGAAAAACTGTTTTTT. It codes for CASSRETNEKLFF. This chain joins TRBV18 and TRBJ1-4; D unclear. CDR3 length: 13 residues. The germline V and J ends were trimmed by 4 bases and 2 bases, with 5 bases remaining between them. Germline CDR1 and CDR2: KGHSH and LQKENI.

The J gene is TRBJ1-5, the V gene TRBV6-1; D is unresolved. In germline, CDR1 is MNHNS, CDR2 SASEGT. V lost 3 bases to trimming and J lost 9 bases, with 18 bases between them. This CDR3 spans 15 amino acids. CDR3 nucleotide sequence: TGTGCCAGCAGTGACCTCCGGGCCCCTTACTCGCCCCAGCATTTT. Translation: CASSDLRAPYSPQHF.

The J gene is TRBJ2-7, the V gene TRBV27, with 8 bases that match TRBD2. Germline assignment: CDR1 MNHEY and CDR2 SMNVEV (reference sequence). The ends lost 2 bases at V and 2 bases at J; junction bases unmatched: 2. This CDR3 comprises 14 residues. DNA of the CDR3: TGTGCCAGCAGTTTAACGCGGGGGGCCTACGAGCAGTACTTC. It translates to CASSLTRGAYEQYF.

This clone was observed a handful of times. The chain has TRBV19 and TRBJ2-5; TRBD2 agrees at 7 bases. Germline V lookup: CDR1 LNHDA, CDR2 SQIVND (reference sequence). The CDR3 totals 13 residues. Germline trimming cut 5 bases from V and 5 bases from J; bases unmatched to any gene: 5. CDR3 sequence reads: CASSERGGETQYF. In nucleotides, the CDR3 is TGTGCCAGTAGTGAACGGGGAGGGGAGACCCAGTACTTC.

The sample holds a few counts of this clone. The chain carries TRBV29-1 and TRBJ2-5; D tentatively fits TRBD1 or TRBD2 (5 bases each). Germline-derived CDR1 and CDR2 are SQVTM and ANQGSEA. Trimming stripped 6 bases from V and 5 bases from J, with 13 bases between. This CDR3 has 12 amino acids. The CDR3 loop reads CSVASGTETQYF. CDR3 DNA: TGCAGCGTCGCCTCAGGGACGGAGACCCAGTACTTC.

The chain couples TRBV7-8 to TRBJ2-7; 9 bases are shared with TRBD1. Germline trimming cut 1 base from V and 4 bases from J; bases unmatched to any gene: 5. Germline V gene lookup returns CDR1 SGHVS and CDR2 FQNEAQ. The CDR3 totals 15 residues. CDR3 DNA: TGTGCCAGCAGCTTAGAAAGGGACAGGGTTTACGAGCAGTACTTC. Its translation: CASSLERDRVYEQYF.

This clone turned up a few times. J is TRBJ1-5 and V is TRBV2; no reliable D call. Trimming removed 6 bases from V and 3 bases from J, with 15 bases in between. Looked up from germline, CDR1 is SNHLY and CDR2 is FYNNEI. The CDR3 sequence is 15 residues long. In nucleotides, the CDR3 is TGTGCCAGCAGGGACCCTCGGGGAGACAATCAGCCCCAGCATTTT. This sequence encodes CASRDPRGDNQPQHF.

The chain has TRBV5-4 and TRBJ2-5; TRBD1 might be the D (6 bases). Trimming left V 0 bases short and J 2 bases short, with 8 bases between. The CDR3 extends over 14 amino acids. Germline lookup yields CDR1 SGHNT and CDR2 YYREEE (reference sequence). Here the CDR3 reads CASSLGGQQETQYF. CDR3 nucleotide sequence: TGTGCCAGCAGCTTGGGGGGGCAGCAAGAGACCCAGTACTTC.

The chain carries TRBV27 and TRBJ2-5, with 15 bases fitting TRBD2. V shed 5 bases, J shed 5 bases, and the junction held 9 bases outside the gene matches. The CDR3 covers 17 residues. Germline lookup yields CDR1 MNHEY and CDR2 SMNVEV (reference sequence). CDR3 protein: CASSPPGLAGGRETQYF. CDR3 coding DNA: TGTGCCAGCAGTCCCCCGGGACTAGCGGGGGGCCGGGAGACCCAGTACTTC.